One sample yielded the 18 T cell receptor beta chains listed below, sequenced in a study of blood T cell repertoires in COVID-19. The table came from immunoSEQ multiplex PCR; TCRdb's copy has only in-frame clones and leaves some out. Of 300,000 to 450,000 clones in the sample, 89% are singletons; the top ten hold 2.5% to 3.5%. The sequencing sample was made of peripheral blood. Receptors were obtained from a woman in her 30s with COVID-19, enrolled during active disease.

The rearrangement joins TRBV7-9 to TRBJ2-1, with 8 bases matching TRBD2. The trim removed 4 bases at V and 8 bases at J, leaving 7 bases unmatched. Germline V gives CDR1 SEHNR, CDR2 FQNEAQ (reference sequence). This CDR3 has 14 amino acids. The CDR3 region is CASSSQAGGYEQFF. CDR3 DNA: TGTGCCAGCAGCTCCCAGGCGGGGGGATATGAGCAGTTCTTC.

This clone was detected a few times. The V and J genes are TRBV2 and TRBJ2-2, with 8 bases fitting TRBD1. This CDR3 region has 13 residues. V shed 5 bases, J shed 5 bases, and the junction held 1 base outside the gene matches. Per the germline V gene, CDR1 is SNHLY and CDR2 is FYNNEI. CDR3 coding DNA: TGTGCCAGCAGTAGACAGGGGACCGGGGAGCTGTTTTTT. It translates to CASSRQGTGELFF.

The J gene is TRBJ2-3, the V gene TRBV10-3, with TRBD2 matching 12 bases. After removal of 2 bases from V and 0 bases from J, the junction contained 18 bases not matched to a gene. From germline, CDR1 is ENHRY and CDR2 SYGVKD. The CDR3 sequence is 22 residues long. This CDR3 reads CAISEPRRGLAGSTSSTDTQYF. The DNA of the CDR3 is TGTGCCATCAGTGAGCCAAGGCGCGGACTAGCGGGGAGCACCTCTAGCACAGATACGCAGTATTTT.

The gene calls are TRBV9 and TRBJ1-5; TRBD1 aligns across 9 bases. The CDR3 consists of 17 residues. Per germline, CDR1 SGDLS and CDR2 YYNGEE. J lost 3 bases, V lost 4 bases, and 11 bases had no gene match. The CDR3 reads CASSPEEGTGFNQPQHF. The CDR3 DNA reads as TGTGCCAGCAGCCCAGAGGAGGGGACAGGGTTCAATCAGCCCCAGCATTTT.

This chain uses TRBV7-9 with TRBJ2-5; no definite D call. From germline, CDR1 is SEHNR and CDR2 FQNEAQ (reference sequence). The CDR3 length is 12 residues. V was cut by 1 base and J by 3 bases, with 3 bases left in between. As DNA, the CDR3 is TGTGCCAGCAGCTTAGTCGAAGAGACCCAGTACTTC. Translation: CASSLVEETQYF.

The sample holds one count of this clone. The CDR3 reads CASSQGDRGRVVGDSPLHF. The CDR3 nucleotides are TGCGCCAGCAGCCAAGGAGACAGGGGGCGCGTGGTTGGGGATTCACCCCTCCACTTT. The chain uses TRBV4-3 and TRBJ1-6, with TRBD1 matching 10 bases. Per the germline V gene, CDR1 is LGHNA and CDR2 is YSLEER. The CDR3 is made up of 19 amino acids. V trimming: 1 base; J trimming: 8 bases; junction bases outside the gene matches: 14.

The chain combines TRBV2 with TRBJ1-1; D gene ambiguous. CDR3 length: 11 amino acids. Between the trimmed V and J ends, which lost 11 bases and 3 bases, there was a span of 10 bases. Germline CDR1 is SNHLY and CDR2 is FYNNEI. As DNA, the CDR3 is TGTGCCCGGGGAAGGGACACTGAAGCTTTCTTT. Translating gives CARGRDTEAFF.

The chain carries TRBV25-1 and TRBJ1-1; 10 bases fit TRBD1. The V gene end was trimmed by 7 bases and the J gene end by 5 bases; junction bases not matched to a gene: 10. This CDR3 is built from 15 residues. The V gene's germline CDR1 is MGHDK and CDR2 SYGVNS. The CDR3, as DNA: TGTGCCAGCATACCGACAGGGGGCAGGGGGACTGAAGCTTTCTTT. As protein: CASIPTGGRGTEAFF.

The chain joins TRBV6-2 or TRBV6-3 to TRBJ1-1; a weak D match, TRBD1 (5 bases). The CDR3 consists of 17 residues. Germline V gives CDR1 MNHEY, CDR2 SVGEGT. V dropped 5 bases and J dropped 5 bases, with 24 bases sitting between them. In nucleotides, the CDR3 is TGTGCCAGCAGTCGCGTTTTTTGGGGCGCAGGTGTAACTGAAGCTTTCTTT. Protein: CASSRVFWGAGVTEAFF.

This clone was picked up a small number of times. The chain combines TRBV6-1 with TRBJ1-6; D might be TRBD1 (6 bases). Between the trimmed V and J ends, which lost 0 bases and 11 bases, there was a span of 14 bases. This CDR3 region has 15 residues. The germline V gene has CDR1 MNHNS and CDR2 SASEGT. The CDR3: CASSEATGGHTPLHF. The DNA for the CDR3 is TGTGCCAGCAGTGAAGCGACAGGCGGTCACACACCCCTCCACTTT.

CDR3 coding DNA: TGCGCCAGCAGCCAAGAGCAGGACTACGAGCAGTACTTC. Protein: CASSQEQDYEQYF. The rearrangement joins TRBV4-1 to TRBJ2-7, with D hard to call. Germline assignment: CDR1 MGHRA and CDR2 YSYEKL. V lost 0 bases, J lost 3 bases, and 6 bases lay in between. The CDR3 length is 13 residues.

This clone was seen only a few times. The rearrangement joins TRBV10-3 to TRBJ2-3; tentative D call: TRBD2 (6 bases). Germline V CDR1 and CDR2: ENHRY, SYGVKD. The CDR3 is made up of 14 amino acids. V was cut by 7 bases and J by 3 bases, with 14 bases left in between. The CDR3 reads CAIKGGGLTDTQYF. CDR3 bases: TGTGCCATCAAGGGAGGCGGACTTACAGATACGCAGTATTTT.

The CDR3 bases are TGTGCCAGCAGCTTAGAAGGGGTGAGCAATTCACCCCTCCACTTT. This translates into CASSLEGVSNSPLHF. The chain links TRBV11-3 to TRBJ1-6; maybe TRBD1 (5 bases). Germline values: CDR1 SGHNT, CDR2 YENEEA. CDR3 length: 15 residues. V was trimmed by 0 bases and J by 7 bases, leaving 10 bases between them.

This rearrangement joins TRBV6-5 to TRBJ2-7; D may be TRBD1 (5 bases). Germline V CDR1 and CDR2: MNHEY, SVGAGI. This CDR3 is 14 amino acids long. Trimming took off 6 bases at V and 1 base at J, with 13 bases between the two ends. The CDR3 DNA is TGTGCCAGCAGCAGGGAACAGATGTCCTACGAGCAGTACTTC. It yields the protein CASSREQMSYEQYF.

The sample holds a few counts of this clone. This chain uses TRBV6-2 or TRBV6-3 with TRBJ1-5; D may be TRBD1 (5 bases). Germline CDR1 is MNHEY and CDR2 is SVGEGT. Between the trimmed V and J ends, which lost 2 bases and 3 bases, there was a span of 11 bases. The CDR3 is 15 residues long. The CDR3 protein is CASSYIPGFNQPQHF. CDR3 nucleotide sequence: TGTGCCAGCAGTTACATTCCAGGGTTCAATCAGCCCCAGCATTTT.

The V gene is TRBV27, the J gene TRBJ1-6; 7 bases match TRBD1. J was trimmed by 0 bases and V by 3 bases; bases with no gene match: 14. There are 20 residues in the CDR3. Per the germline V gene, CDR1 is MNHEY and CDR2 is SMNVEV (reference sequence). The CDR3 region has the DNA TGTGCCAGCAGTTTGGGTTTGACAGGGTCGTATAGCTCCTATAATTCACCCCTCCACTTT. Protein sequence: CASSLGLTGSYSSYNSPLHF.

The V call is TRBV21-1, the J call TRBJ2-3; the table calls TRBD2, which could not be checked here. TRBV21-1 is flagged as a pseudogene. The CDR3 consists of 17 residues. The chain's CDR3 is CASSKFGAGGPADTQYF. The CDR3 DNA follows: TGTGCCAGCAGCAAGTTTGGAGCGGGAGGGCCCGCAGATACGCAGTATTTT.

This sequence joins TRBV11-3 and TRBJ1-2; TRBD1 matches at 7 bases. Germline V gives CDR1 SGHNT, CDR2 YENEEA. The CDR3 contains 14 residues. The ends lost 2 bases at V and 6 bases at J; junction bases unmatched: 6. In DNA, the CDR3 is TGTGCCAGCAGCTTAATAGGGACAGTTCATGGCTACACCTTC. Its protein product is CASSLIGTVHGYTF.